This T cell receptor (beta chain) is from a study of cytomegalovirus exposure and HLA in healthy donors. Study results and limitations: Later analysis demonstrated an association between a missense DCLRE1C variant and TCR beta V- and J-gene trimming.

Worth noting for this clone: The antigen remains undetermined.

Primers for the PCR totalled 60 Vbeta and 13 Jbeta. Produced via immunoSEQ multiplex PCR; TCRdb's table is partial and in-frame only. The data contain 150,000 to 200,000 clones, 81% of them seen just once; the ten biggest clones take up more than 1.5%. Losses at the gene ends were 8 bases for V and 3 bases for J; bases not matched to a gene: 4. The CDR3 runs to 13 residues. Germline assignment: CDR1 MNHEY and CDR2 SMNVEV (reference sequence). Sequenced input: PBMCs. This clonotype originated in a man in his late teens or twenties in good health and CMV-seronegative. The gene calls are TRBV27 and TRBJ2-3; 8 bases map to TRBD2. The CDR3 region has the DNA TGTGCCAGCGGGACGGGGGGGACAGATACGCAGTATTTT. Protein product: CASGTGGTDTQYF.